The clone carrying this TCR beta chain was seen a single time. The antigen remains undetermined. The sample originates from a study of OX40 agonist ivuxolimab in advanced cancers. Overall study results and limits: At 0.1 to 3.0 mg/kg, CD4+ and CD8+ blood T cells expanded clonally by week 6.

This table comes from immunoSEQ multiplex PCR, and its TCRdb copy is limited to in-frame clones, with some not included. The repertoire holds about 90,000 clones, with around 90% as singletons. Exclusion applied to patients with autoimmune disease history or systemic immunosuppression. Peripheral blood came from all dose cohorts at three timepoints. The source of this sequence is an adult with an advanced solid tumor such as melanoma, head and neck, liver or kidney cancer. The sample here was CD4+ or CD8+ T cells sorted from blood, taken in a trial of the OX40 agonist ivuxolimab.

CDR3 amino acids: CASSQDGSGGYNEQFF. CDR3 DNA: TGCGCCAGCAGCCAAGACGGCTCCGGGGGGTACAATGAGCAGTTCTTC. The chain carries TRBV4-1 and TRBJ2-1; 7 bases map to TRBD2. V shed 0 bases, J shed 4 bases, and the junction held 6 bases outside the gene matches. The germline V gene has CDR1 MGHRA and CDR2 YSYEKL. CDR3 length: 16 residues.